This is a list of T cell receptor beta chains from one sample in a study of blood T cells in healthy people across ages. Each CDR3 protein gets one entry after TCRdb re-called the 5' RACE reads with MiXCR. The sample shows around 1,100,000 distinct CDR3 sequences, around two fifths of them seen only once. Sequenced: blood. These receptors were obtained from a young man in good health. The CDR3 runs from the conserved cysteine through the conserved F or W. D genes are given only for firm matches. A clone size is listed for some rows: how often the clone was seen (once, few, many), or a class if it is expanded.

>TRBV29-1|13|TRBJ1-1|NA|NA
TGCAGCGCAAGTAGGGGTTCGTTGACTGAAGCTTTCTTT
CSASRGSLTEAFF
>TRBV9|14|TRBJ1-4|NA|NA
TGTGCCAGCAGCGTTCGGGGGGAGGGTGAAAAACTGTTTTTT
CASSVRGEGEKLFF
>TRBV6-5|14|TRBJ1-2|NA|NA
TGTGCCAGCAGCACAATCTGGGCAGGGCGTGGCTACACCTTC
CASSTIWAGRGYTF
>TRBV20-1|14|TRBJ2-3|NA|many
TGCAGTGCTAGAGAGCCCCCTTCCACAGATACGCAGTATTTT
CSAREPPSTDTQYF
>TRBV7-2|12|TRBJ2-2|NA|few
TGTGCCAGCAGCTATTTCGCCGGGGAGCTGTTTTTT
CASSYFAGELFF
>TRBV4-1|16|TRBJ1-1|NA|NA
TGCGCCAGCAGCCAAGATGGTAGGGCAGGGCGGACTGAAGCTTTCTTT
CASSQDGRAGRTEAFF
>TRBV6-2/TRBV6-3|17|TRBJ2-3|NA|few
TGTGCCAGCAGTTACGCCCCTGGTGGGCAGGTACAAGATACGCAGTATTTT
CASSYAPGGQVQDTQYF
>TRBV7-9|15|TRBJ2-5|TRBD1|few
TGTGCCAGCAGCGGTACGACAGGGCTCCAAGAGACCCAGTACTTC
CASSGTTGLQETQYF
>TRBV4-1|15|TRBJ1-1|NA|NA
TGCGCCAGCAGCCTTCACGAGAGGGGGAACACTGAAGCTTTCTTT
CASSLHERGNTEAFF
>TRBV6-5|15|TRBJ1-1|NA|NA
TGTGCCAGCGGCGGAGAGACAGATACGAACACTGAAGCTTTCTTT
CASGGETDTNTEAFF
>TRBV20-1|14|TRBJ1-5|NA|few
TGCAGTGCTGGGCGGGAGGGGCGCAATCAGCCCCAGCATTTT
CSAGREGRNQPQHF
>TRBV5-1|15|TRBJ1-2|TRBD1|NA
TGCGCCAGCAGCTCTGGGACAGATTATAACTATGGCTACACCTTC
CASSSGTDYNYGYTF
>TRBV25-1|15|TRBJ2-1|NA|NA
TGTGCCAGCAGTCCCCGGGGGACAATGATGAATGAGCAGTTCTTC
CASSPRGTMMNEQFF
>TRBV4-3|16|TRBJ2-1|NA|NA
TGCGCCAGCAGCCGCGCAGGGATCCCGGGCTACAATGAGCAGTTCTTC
CASSRAGIPGYNEQFF
>TRBV7-8|17|TRBJ1-2|NA|few
TGTGCCAGCAGCTTAGTGGCTTCCCCCGAAACTAACTATGGCTACACCTTC
CASSLVASPETNYGYTF
>TRBV4-1|16|TRBJ2-2|NA|few
TGCGCCAGCAGCCAAGGGCAGGTCCAACTCACCGGGGAGCTGTTTTTT
CASSQGQVQLTGELFF
>TRBV30|12|TRBJ2-7|NA|NA
TGTGCCTGGAGTCTGACCTCCTACGAGCAGTACTTC
CAWSLTSYEQYF
>TRBV9|14|TRBJ1-1|NA|NA
TGTGCCAGCAGCGTAGAAGGGACCTACACTGAAGCTTTCTTT
CASSVEGTYTEAFF
>TRBV5-1|19|TRBJ2-1|TRBD2|NA
TGCGCCGGCAGCCTTAACCTAGCGGGGGCCGGGGAGGGACACAATGAGCAGTTCTTC
CAGSLNLAGAGEGHNEQFF
>TRBV7-3|18|TRBJ2-1|NA|NA
TGTGCCAGCAGCTTACCTTTTGGGCGGACGAGCTCCTACAATGAGCAGTTCTTC
CASSLPFGRTSSYNEQFF
>TRBV28|14|TRBJ2-3|NA|few
TGTGCCAGTATAGGGGGGCCTAGCACAGATACGCAGTATTTT
CASIGGPSTDTQYF
>TRBV5-1|14|TRBJ2-7|NA|few
TGCGCCAGTAGTTCCCCTAACTCTTCCTACGAGCAGTACTTC
CASSSPNSSYEQYF
>TRBV7-2|15|TRBJ2-2|NA|NA
TGTGCCAGCAGCTTCGGGGCGCAGAACACCGGGGAGCTGTTTTTT
CASSFGAQNTGELFF
>TRBV9|15|TRBJ2-1|TRBD2|many
TGTGCCAGCTCTCCTCTAGCGGGGGGGCGGAATGAGCAGTTCTTC
CASSPLAGGRNEQFF
>TRBV2|11|TRBJ1-1|NA|few
TGTGCCAGCAAGTATTCCCTGTCAGCTTTCTTT
CASKYSLSAFF
>TRBV7-9|15|TRBJ2-4|NA|few
TGTGCCAGCAGCTTAGCGTACGGAGCCAAAAACATTCAGTACTTC
CASSLAYGAKNIQYF
>TRBV2|17|TRBJ2-5|NA|NA
TGTGCCAGCAGCGACCACAACGGCCGGGAAATTAGAGAGACCCAGTACTTC
CASSDHNGREIRETQYF
>TRBV5-4|14|TRBJ1-2|NA|few
TGTGCCAGCAGCTTAAGGACAGCGAACTATGGCTACACCTTC
CASSLRTANYGYTF
>TRBV9|16|TRBJ2-5|TRBD2|NA
TGTGCCAGCAGCGTAGACTTACGCGGGGGGGCCTATGAGCAGTACTTC
CASSVDLRGGAYEQYF
>TRBV20-1|14|TRBJ2-7|NA|NA
TGCAGTGCACCCGACAGGAATCGCTACAATGAGCAGTACTTC
CSAPDRNRYNEQYF
>TRBV4-1|16|TRBJ1-2|TRBD1|NA
TGCGCCAGCAGCCAAGAAGCGGGACAGTACCTCTATGGCTACACCTTC
CASSQEAGQYLYGYTF
>TRBV12-3/TRBV12-4|14|TRBJ2-2|NA|NA
TGTGCCAGTAGTTCGGCGGGTCTTACCGGGGAGCTGTTTTTT
CASSSAGLTGELFF
>TRBV10-3|14|TRBJ1-2|NA|NA
TGTGCCATCAGTGTGTCGGGATCTAACTATGGCTACACCTTC
CAISVSGSNYGYTF
>TRBV28|14|TRBJ1-2|NA|NA
TGTGCCAGCAGCTACGCGGACGGGAACTATGGCTACACCTTC
CASSYADGNYGYTF
>TRBV4-3|15|TRBJ2-7|NA|NA
TGCGCCAGCAGCCAAGATCTGGCTTCTATCTACGAGCAGTACTTC
CASSQDLASIYEQYF
>TRBV6-6|17|TRBJ1-6|NA|NA
TGTGCCAGCAGTTACTCGAACCCCGCGGCTGGGAATTCACCCCTCCACTTT
CASSYSNPAAGNSPLHF
>TRBV4-3|16|TRBJ2-5|TRBD2|NA
TGCGCCAGCAGCCAAGATTTACGGGGGGGCCACAATGAGCAGTACTTC
CASSQDLRGGHNEQYF
>TRBV4-3|13|TRBJ1-2|NA|NA
TGCGCCAGCAGCCCAGTCGACAGGTCCGGCTACACCTTC
CASSPVDRSGYTF
>TRBV12-3/TRBV12-4|13|TRBJ1-1|NA|NA
TGTGCCAGCAGTTTGAGGGTGGGCACTGAAGCTTTCTTT
CASSLRVGTEAFF
>TRBV10-3|16|TRBJ1-2|TRBD1|few
TGTGCCATCAGTGAGCCGTGGGACAGGGCTGGGTATGGCTACACCTTC
CAISEPWDRAGYGYTF
>TRBV6-6|13|TRBJ2-1|NA|many
TGTGCCAGCCGGGGACTTCTCTACAATGAGCAGTTCTTC
CASRGLLYNEQFF
>TRBV7-3|16|TRBJ2-2|TRBD1|few
TGTGCCAGCAGCTTTGGGGCGACAGGGGGAACCGGGGAGCTGTTTTTT
CASSFGATGGTGELFF
>TRBV6-6|15|TRBJ2-1|NA|NA
TGTGCCAACAGTTATACAGGATACTCCTACAATGAGCAGTTCTTC
CANSYTGYSYNEQFF
>TRBV10-3|14|TRBJ1-1|NA|NA
TGTGCCATCAGTGCGAACAGGGAGGCGACTGAAGCTTTCTTT
CAISANREATEAFF
>TRBV7-9|15|TRBJ1-1|NA|NA
TGTGCCAGCAGCTTAGCCAGGGGATTGGGCACTGAAGCTTTCTTT
CASSLARGLGTEAFF